The 2 T cell receptor beta chains below were found in one sample sequenced in a study of brain metastases from non-small cell lung cancer. The assay was immunoSEQ multiplex PCR, and TCRdb's table has in-frame clones only and misses some. This table has under 2,000 clones, around four fifths appearing once. Sample: primary lung tumor tissue. These receptors were collected from a donor aged 40 or older with non-small cell lung cancer.

V usage is TRBV28 and J usage is TRBJ1-5, with TRBD1 matching over 9 bases. From germline, CDR1 is MDHEN and CDR2 SYDVKM. V lost 5 bases and J lost 2; bases outside the gene matches: 7. This CDR3 comprises 16 residues. This chain's CDR3 is CASSPPQGAGNQPQHF. In nucleotides, the CDR3 is TGTGCCAGCAGTCCGCCACAGGGGGCTGGCAATCAGCCCCAGCATTTT.

This chain joins TRBV6-2 or TRBV6-3 and TRBJ2-1; 10 bases are a match to TRBD2. This CDR3 comprises 18 residues. V gave up 5 bases and J gave up 4 bases; unmatched junction bases: 14. The germline V gene encodes CDR1 MNHEY and CDR2 SVGEGT. As DNA, the CDR3 is TGTGCCAGCAGTCCCCAGGGAGCTAGCGGGAGTAGTTACAATGAGCAGTTCTTC. This codes for CASSPQGASGSSYNEQFF.